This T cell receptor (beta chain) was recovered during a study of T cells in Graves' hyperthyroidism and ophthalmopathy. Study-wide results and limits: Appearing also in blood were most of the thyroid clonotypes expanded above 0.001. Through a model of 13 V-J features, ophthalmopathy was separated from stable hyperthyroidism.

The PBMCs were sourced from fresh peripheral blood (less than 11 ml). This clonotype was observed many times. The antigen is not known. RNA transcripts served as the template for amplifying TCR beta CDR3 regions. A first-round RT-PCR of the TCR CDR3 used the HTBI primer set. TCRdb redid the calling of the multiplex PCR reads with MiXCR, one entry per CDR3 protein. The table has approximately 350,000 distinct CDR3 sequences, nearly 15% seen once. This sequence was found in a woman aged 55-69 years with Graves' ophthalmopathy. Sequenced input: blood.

CDR3 region: CASSYGGGGRGAERSYEQYF. The CDR3 nucleotides read TGTGCCAGCAGCTACGGAGGTGGAGGTCGCGGGGCCGAGCGGTCCTACGAGCAGTACTTC. The chain has TRBV7-9 and TRBJ2-7, with D possibly being TRBD2 (6 bases). This CDR3 region has 20 residues. Germline assignment: CDR1 SEHNR and CDR2 FQNEAQ (reference sequence). V was cut by 4 bases and J by 1 base, with 29 bases left in between.